This T cell receptor (beta chain) was sequenced for a study of control samples from healthy donors and cancer patients. Here immunoSEQ multiplex PCR was the method, and the copy in TCRdb shows in-frame clones only, minus some. The table records about 110,000 clones, 75% to 90% of them present only once. CDR3 length: 11 residues. Looked up from germline, CDR1 is SGHTA and CDR2 is FQGNSA. V gave up 5 bases and J gave up 14 bases, with 15 bases separating them. Input material: blood. The V and J genes are TRBV7-2 and TRBJ2-5; D remains unclear. The sequence was collected from a woman between 50 and 59 years old in good health. This chain's CDR3 is CASSLGPRPYF. The DNA for the CDR3 is TGTGCCAGCAGCCTTGGACCGCGCCCCTACTTC.